These 22 T cell receptor beta chains were all obtained from the same sample, sequenced in a study of blood T cell repertoires in COVID-19. This table comes from immunoSEQ multiplex PCR, and its TCRdb copy is limited to in-frame clones, with some not included. The sample yields over 100,000 clones, about 89% seen once. The specimen was peripheral blood. The receptors shown here come from a middle-aged man with acute or convalescent COVID-19.

This chain joins TRBV29-1 and TRBJ1-1; 10 nucleotides agree with TRBD1. This CDR3 spans 14 amino acids. With 6 bases clipped from V and 2 bases from J, the junction kept 6 bases outside the gene matches. Germline V gene data show CDR1 as SQVTM and CDR2 as ANQGSEA. This chain's CDR3 is CSVHRDRGNTEAFF. The CDR3 nucleotides read TGCAGCGTCCATCGGGACAGGGGTAACACTGAAGCTTTCTTT. The complete variable domain, with remaining parts taken from reference TRBV29-1 and TRBJ1-1, reads SAVISQKPSRDICQRGTSLTIQCQVDSQVTMMFWYRQQPGQSLTLIATANQGSEATYESGFVIDKFPISRPNLTFSTLTVSNMSPEDSSIYLCSVHRDRGNTEAFFGQGTRLTVV.

The gene calls are TRBV12-3 or TRBV12-4 and TRBJ2-1; tentative D call: TRBD1 (6 bases). The CDR3 length is 13 residues. The germline V and J ends were trimmed by 3 bases and 7 bases, with 10 bases remaining between them. The DNA of the CDR3 is TGTGCCAGCAGTTTTCAGGGGTATAATGAGCAGTTCTTC. As protein: CASSFQGYNEQFF.

V gene TRBV6-5 combines with J gene TRBJ2-7; 9 bases align to TRBD1. The CDR3 totals 14 residues. The ends lost 6 bases at V and 3 bases at J; junction bases unmatched: 6. Looked up from germline, CDR1 is MNHEY and CDR2 is SVGAGI. The CDR3 here is CASSWDREDYEQYF. CDR3 DNA sequence: TGTGCCAGCAGCTGGGACAGGGAGGACTACGAGCAGTACTTC.

The CDR3 sequence: CASSSSGGLYYEQYF. DNA for the CDR3: TGTGCCAGCAGCTCAAGCGGGGGGTTGTACTACGAGCAGTACTTC. The gene calls are TRBV7-2 and TRBJ2-7, with 9 bases aligning to TRBD2. The germline V gene has CDR1 SGHTA and CDR2 FQGNSA. V was pared by 4 bases and J by 3 bases, with 7 bases of the junction left unmatched. CDR3 size: 15 residues.

The chain carries TRBV30 and TRBJ1-1; 8 bases fit TRBD1. The CDR3 length is 14 residues. The ends lost 4 bases at V and 3 bases at J; junction bases unmatched: 7. Germline V CDR1 and CDR2: GTSNPN, SVGIG (reference sequence). In DNA, the CDR3 is TGTGCCTGGACTGTGACAGGGGCAGACACTGAAGCTTTCTTT. Translating gives CAWTVTGADTEAFF.

The chain links TRBV9 to TRBJ2-7; D remains unclear. The V end lost 7 bases, the J end lost 4 bases, and 3 bases lay between the germline ends. The CDR3 is 9 residues long. The germline gives CDR1 SGDLS, CDR2 YYNGEE. The CDR3, as DNA: TGTGCCAGCTCTTACGAGCAGTACTTC. It translates to CASSYEQYF.

The genes are TRBV3-1 (or the pseudogene TRBV3-2) and TRBJ1-2; no clear D. The ends were cut back, 0 bases at V and 4 bases at J, with 18 bases in the middle. Germline-derived CDR1 and CDR2 are LGHDT and YNNKEL (reference sequence). The CDR3 is 17 residues long. CDR3 sequence: CASSQDKWRESPYGYTF. The CDR3 DNA is TGTGCCAGCAGCCAAGATAAATGGAGGGAATCCCCCTATGGCTACACCTTC.

This clone occurred once. The gene calls are TRBV7-8 and TRBJ2-1; a weak D match, TRBD1 (6 bases). CDR1 is SGHVS, CDR2 FQNEAQ, per germline. Trimming removed 3 bases at V and 6 bases at J, with 12 bases between. The CDR3 is 14 amino acids. CDR3 loop: CASSFQGLINEQFF. The CDR3 DNA reads TGTGCCAGCAGCTTCCAGGGGTTGATCAATGAGCAGTTCTTC.

This clone has more than one count but fewer than ten. The CDR3 sequence is CASSPSQGANYGYTF. Written as DNA, the CDR3 is TGTGCCAGCTCACCATCGCAGGGGGCTAACTATGGCTACACCTTC. V gene TRBV18 combines with J gene TRBJ1-2; 7 nucleotides align to TRBD1. The V segment lost 2 bases and the J segment 0 bases; nucleotides outside the gene matches: 3. Germline V CDR1 and CDR2: KGHSH, LQKENI. This CDR3 is 15 amino acids long.

The chain uses TRBV7-3 and TRBJ1-2; D may be TRBD1 (5 bases). Germline loops: CDR1 SGHTA, CDR2 FQGTGA. There are 13 residues in the CDR3. Trimming cost V 2 bases and J 8 bases, with 12 bases left between them. CDR3 nucleotide sequence: TGTGCCAGCAGCTTATCAGGGCAGGGCGGCTACACCTTC. Encoded protein: CASSLSGQGGYTF. The whole variable domain, remainder taken from reference TRBV7-3 and TRBJ1-2, is GAGVSQTPSNKVTEKGKYVELRCDPISGHTALYWYRQSLGQGPEFLIYFQGTGAADDSGLPNDRFFAVRPEGSVSTLKIQRTERGDSAVYLCASSLSGQGGYTFGSGTRLTVV.

CDR3 in amino acids: CSVEDPDRGDHNQPQHF. The CDR3 nucleotides are TGCAGCGTTGAGGACCCAGACAGGGGCGACCACAATCAGCCCCAGCATTTT. The chain has TRBV29-1 and TRBJ1-5; 8 bases agree with TRBD1. Germline V lookup: CDR1 SQVTM, CDR2 ANQGSEA. The junction had 13 bases not matched to a gene; V was cut back by 3 bases and J by 3 bases. This CDR3 comprises 17 residues. Together with reference TRBV29-1 and TRBJ1-5, the CDR3 gives the full variable domain: SAVISQKPSRDICQRGTSLTIQCQVDSQVTMMFWYRQQPGQSLTLIATANQGSEATYESGFVIDKFPISRPNLTFSTLTVSNMSPEDSSIYLCSVEDPDRGDHNQPQHFGDGTRLSIL.

The V and J genes are TRBV9 and TRBJ1-2, with TRBD1 as a possible D gene (5 bases). The CDR3 spans 15 residues. The germline gives CDR1 SGDLS, CDR2 YYNGEE. Trimming took off 0 bases at V and 2 bases at J, with 11 bases between the two ends. This chain's CDR3 is CASSVGRAGNYGYTF. As DNA, the CDR3 is TGTGCCAGCAGCGTAGGCAGGGCCGGAAACTATGGCTACACCTTC.

The DNA of the CDR3 is TGTGCCAGCTCACCACTCAGGGAGGGCTCACCCCTCCACTTT. Protein product: CASSPLREGSPLHF. The chain combines TRBV18 with TRBJ1-6; D may be TRBD1 (5 bases). The CDR3 sequence is 14 residues long. The ends were cut back, 1 base at V and 10 bases at J, with 11 bases in the middle. Germline loops: CDR1 KGHSH, CDR2 LQKENI.

This chain links TRBV2 with TRBJ1-6; D uncertain. V was clipped by 7 bases and J by 1 base, with 11 bases between them. Germline assignment: CDR1 SNHLY and CDR2 FYNNEI. This CDR3 is 15 amino acids long. CDR3 bases: TGTGCCAGCAACGAAGGGAGGTCCTATAATTCACCCCTCCACTTT. Amino acids: CASNEGRSYNSPLHF.

The chain employs TRBV5-1 and TRBJ1-6; D is unresolved. This CDR3 region has 15 residues. With 0 bases removed from V and 7 bases from J, the gap between germline ends came to 11 bases. Germline CDR1 and CDR2: SGHRS and YFSETQ. The CDR3 spells CASSLGEVGNSPLHF. The CDR3 DNA follows: TGCGCCAGCAGCTTGGGCGAGGTCGGGAATTCACCCCTCCACTTT.

The CDR3 DNA reads TGCAGCGTTGTAAGTGGACTAGCGGGAGGTTGGGTCGTGGAGCAGTTCTTC. Its protein product is CSVVSGLAGGWVVEQFF. The chain is built from TRBV29-1 and TRBJ2-1; 14 bases are shared with TRBD2. This CDR3 has 17 residues. Germline V CDR1 and CDR2: SQVTM, ANQGSEA. J gave up 10 bases and V 4 bases, and 15 bases lay outside the gene matches.

The table lists this clone with a few counts. V usage is TRBV19 and J usage is TRBJ1-5, with a possible D match to TRBD1 (6 bases). Trimming left V 5 bases short and J 0 bases short, with 20 bases between. In germline, CDR1 is LNHDA, CDR2 SQIVND (reference sequence). The CDR3 consists of 18 residues. CDR3 bases: TGTGCCAGTAGTCCCTCTCTCTCGGGGGGCCATAGCAATCAGCCCCAGCATTTT. This codes for CASSPSLSGGHSNQPQHF. The variable domain in full, completed from reference TRBV19 and TRBJ1-5, reads DGGITQSPKYLFRKEGQNVTLSCEQNLNHDAMYWYRQDPGQGLRLIYYSQIVNDFQKGDIAEGYSVSREKKESFPLTVTSAQKNPTAFYLCASSPSLSGGHSNQPQHFGDGTRLSIL.

CDR3 in amino acids: CASSTDRAYEQYF. The CDR3 DNA reads as TGTGCCAGCAGTACCGACAGGGCCTACGAGCAGTACTTC. The V gene is TRBV7-2, the J gene TRBJ2-7; TRBD1 agrees at 7 bases. Germline CDR1 and CDR2: SGHTA and FQGNSA. CDR3 length: 13 residues. V lost 6 bases and J lost 2; bases outside the gene matches: 4.

The genes are TRBV3-1 (or the pseudogene TRBV3-2) and TRBJ2-1; no definite D call. V was trimmed by 0 bases and J by 0 bases, leaving 15 bases between them. CDR1 and CDR2 (germline): LGHDT, YNNKEL (reference sequence). The CDR3 has 18 residues. As DNA, the CDR3 is TGTGCCAGCAGCCAAGAGAGCTTAGCACCGAGCTCCTACAATGAGCAGTTCTTC. It codes for CASSQESLAPSSYNEQFF.

The chain recombines TRBV11-2 with TRBJ2-3; no definite D call. The CDR3 consists of 12 residues. CDR1 SGHAT and CDR2 FQNNGV come from the germline V gene. The ends were cut back, 5 bases at V and 0 bases at J, with 3 bases in the middle. The CDR3: CASSPSTDTQYF. The CDR3 bases are TGTGCCAGCAGCCCGAGCACAGATACGCAGTATTTT.

The V and J genes are TRBV18 and TRBJ2-5; possibly TRBD1 for D (5 bases). Germline CDR1 reads KGHSH; CDR2 reads LQKENI. The CDR3 is 14 residues long. V lost 3 bases and J 5 bases, leaving 13 bases between the germline ends. The CDR3 reads CASSPSGKVETQYF. The CDR3 nucleotides are TGTGCCAGCTCACCTTCAGGGAAGGTGGAGACCCAGTACTTC.

The chain joins TRBV9 to TRBJ2-6; tentatively, D is TRBD2 (6 bases). Per the germline V gene, CDR1 is SGDLS and CDR2 is YYNGEE. Trimming removed 4 bases from V and 0 bases from J, with 26 bases in between. This CDR3 comprises 21 residues. CDR3 in DNA: TGTGCCAGCAGCCCCCGGGGGTTATCGCTTAGCGGACCCTCTGGGGCCAACGTCCTGACTTTC. It yields the protein CASSPRGLSLSGPSGANVLTF.